The clone carrying this T cell receptor (beta chain) showed up many times. CDR3 length: 14 residues. The germline CDR1 and CDR2 sequences are SGHTA and FQGNSA. Trimming took off 1 base at V and 3 bases at J, with 9 bases between the two ends. A second PCR, run for about 7 to 11 cycles, used a sample-barcoded 5' primer plus a J-beta primer mix. TCRdb recomputed calls from the 5' RACE reads with MiXCR, one row per CDR3 protein. The repertoire includes over a million distinct CDR3 sequences, more than 35% of them detected once, and 18% sits in the top ten. The data originate from a study of blood T cells in healthy people across ages.

The origin of this receptor is a woman in her sixties or seventies in good health. What was sequenced was blood. The rearrangement uses TRBV7-2 and TRBJ2-5; D ambiguous. The CDR3 DNA reads as TGTGCCAGCAGCTTAGATTTTCGGAAAGAGACCCAGTACTTC. This gives the protein CASSLDFRKETQYF.